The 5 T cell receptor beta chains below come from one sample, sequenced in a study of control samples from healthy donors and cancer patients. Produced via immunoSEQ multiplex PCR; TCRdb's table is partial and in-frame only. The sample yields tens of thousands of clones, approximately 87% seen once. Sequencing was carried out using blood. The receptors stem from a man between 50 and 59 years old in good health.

The CDR3 DNA sequence: TGTGCCAGCAGCCAAGGGGGCGGCACTGAAGCTTTCTTT. Protein product: CASSQGGGTEAFF. This chain joins TRBV7-7 and TRBJ1-1; 7 bases align to TRBD1. The CDR3 has 13 amino acids. V was clipped by 5 bases and J by 4 bases; unmatched bases: 4. The germline V gene has CDR1 SSHAT and CDR2 FNYEAQ (reference sequence). The full variable domain, rest sourced from reference TRBV7-7 and TRBJ1-1, is GAGVSQSPRYKVTKRGQDVTLRCDPISSHATLYWYQQALGQGPEFLTYFNYEAQPDKSGLPSDRFSAERPEGSISTLTIQRTEQRDSAMYRCASSQGGGTEAFFGQGTRLTVV.

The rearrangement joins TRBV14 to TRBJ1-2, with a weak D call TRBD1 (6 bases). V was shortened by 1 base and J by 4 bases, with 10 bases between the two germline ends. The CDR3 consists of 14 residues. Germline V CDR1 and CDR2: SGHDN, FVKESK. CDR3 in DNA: TGTGCCAGCAGCCAAGGTCAGGGGACCTATGGCTACACCTTC. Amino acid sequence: CASSQGQGTYGYTF.

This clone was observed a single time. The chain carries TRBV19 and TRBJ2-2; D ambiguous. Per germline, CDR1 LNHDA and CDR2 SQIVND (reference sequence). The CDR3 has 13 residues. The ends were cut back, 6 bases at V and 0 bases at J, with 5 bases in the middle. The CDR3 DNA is TGTGCCAGTAGCGACCCGAACACCGGGGAGCTGTTTTTT. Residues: CASSDPNTGELFF.

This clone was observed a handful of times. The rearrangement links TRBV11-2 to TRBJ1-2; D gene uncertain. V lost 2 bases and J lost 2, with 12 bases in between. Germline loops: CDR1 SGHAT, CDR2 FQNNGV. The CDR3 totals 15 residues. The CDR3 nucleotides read TGTGCCAGCAGCTTATTGGAGGGCTGGAACTATGGCTACACCTTC. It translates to CASSLLEGWNYGYTF.

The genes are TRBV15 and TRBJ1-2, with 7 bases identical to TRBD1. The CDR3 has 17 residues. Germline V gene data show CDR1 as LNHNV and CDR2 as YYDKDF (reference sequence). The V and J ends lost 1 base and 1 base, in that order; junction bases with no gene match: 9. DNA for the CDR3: TGTGCCACCAGCAGAGGTCCGGGACAGTGGGTTAACTATGGCTACACCTTC. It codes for CATSRGPGQWVNYGYTF.